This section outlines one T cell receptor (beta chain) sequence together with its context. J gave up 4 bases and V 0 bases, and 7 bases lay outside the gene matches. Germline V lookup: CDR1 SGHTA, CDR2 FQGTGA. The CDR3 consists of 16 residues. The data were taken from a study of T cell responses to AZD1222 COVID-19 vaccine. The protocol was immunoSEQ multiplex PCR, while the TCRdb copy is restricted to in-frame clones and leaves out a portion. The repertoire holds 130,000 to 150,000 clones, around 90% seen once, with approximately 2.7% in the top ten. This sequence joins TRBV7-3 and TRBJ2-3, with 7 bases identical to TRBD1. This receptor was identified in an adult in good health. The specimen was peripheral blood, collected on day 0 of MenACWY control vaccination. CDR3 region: CASSLTARQGPDTQYF. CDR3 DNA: TGTGCCAGCAGCTTAACGGCGCGACAGGGACCAGATACGCAGTATTTT.